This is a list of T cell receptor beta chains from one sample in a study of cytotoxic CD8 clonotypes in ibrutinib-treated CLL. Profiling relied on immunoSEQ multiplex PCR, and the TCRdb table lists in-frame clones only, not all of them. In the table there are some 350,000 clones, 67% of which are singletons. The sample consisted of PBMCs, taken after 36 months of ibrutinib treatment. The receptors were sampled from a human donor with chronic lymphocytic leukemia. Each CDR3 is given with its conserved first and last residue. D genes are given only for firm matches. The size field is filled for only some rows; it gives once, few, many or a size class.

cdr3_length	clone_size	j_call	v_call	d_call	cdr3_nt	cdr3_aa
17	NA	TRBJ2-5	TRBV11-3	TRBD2	TGTGCCAGCAGCCACACCGGGACTAGCGGGGGGTTAGAGACCCAGTACTTC	CASSHTGTSGGLETQYF
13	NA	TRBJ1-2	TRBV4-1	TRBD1	TGCGCCAGCAGCCTTGGGACAGGGTATGGCTACACCTTC	CASSLGTGYGYTF
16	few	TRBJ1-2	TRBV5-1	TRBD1	TGCGCCAGCAGCATAGGGCCGGGACAGACTAACTATGGCTACACCTTC	CASSIGPGQTNYGYTF
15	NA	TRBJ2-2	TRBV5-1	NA	TGCGCCAGCAGCTCGACAGGGAGGGCCACCGGGGAGCTGTTTTTT	CASSSTGRATGELFF
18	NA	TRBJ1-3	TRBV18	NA	TGTGCCAGCTCACAACTGGGCGGGCCTGCTAGCTCTGGAAACACCATATATTTT	CASSQLGGPASSGNTIYF
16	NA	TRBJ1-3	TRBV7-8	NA	TGTGCCAGCAGCTCGACTGCTCTACTGACCGGAAACACCATATATTTT	CASSSTALLTGNTIYF
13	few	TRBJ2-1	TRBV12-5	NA	TGTGCTAGTGGTCGAGGACTACTCAATGAGCAGTTCTTC	CASGRGLLNEQFF
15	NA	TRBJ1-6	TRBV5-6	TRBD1	TGTGCCAGCAGCGGGGACAGGGGGCGAGGCTCACCCCTCCACTTT	CASSGDRGRGSPLHF
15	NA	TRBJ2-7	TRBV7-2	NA	TGTGCCAGCAGCCCCCGTGAGGGGGGGTCCTACGAGCAGTACTTC	CASSPREGGSYEQYF
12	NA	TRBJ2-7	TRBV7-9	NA	TGTGCCAGCAGCCAGACCTCGGACGAGCAGTACTTC	CASSQTSDEQYF
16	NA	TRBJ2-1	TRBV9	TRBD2	TGTGCCAGCAGCGTAGGCGTAAGCGGGAGAAGCCTTGAGCAGTTCTTC	CASSVGVSGRSLEQFF
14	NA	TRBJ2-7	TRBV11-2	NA	TGTGCCAGCGGGCACAGGCGAAATCCCTACGAGCAGTACTTC	CASGHRRNPYEQYF
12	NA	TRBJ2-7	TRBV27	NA	TGTGCCAGCAGTCCCAACCCCTACGAGCAGTACTTC	CASSPNPYEQYF
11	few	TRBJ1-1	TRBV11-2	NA	TGTGCCAGCAGTTTAGGAGGGCAGGCAAGTTTT	CASSLGGQASF
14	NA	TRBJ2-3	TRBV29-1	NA	TGCAGCGTTGAAGAGGGCGCAAGGCCAGATACGCAGTATTTT	CSVEEGARPDTQYF
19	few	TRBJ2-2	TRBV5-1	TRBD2	TGCGCCAGCAGCTTCCCCGGGACTAGCGGGGTCCCACTTGCCAACGAGCTGTTTTTT	CASSFPGTSGVPLANELFF
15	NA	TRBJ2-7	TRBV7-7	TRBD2	TGTGCCAGCAGCTTAACCCTAGCGGACTCCTACGAGCAGTACTTC	CASSLTLADSYEQYF
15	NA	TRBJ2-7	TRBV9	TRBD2	TGTGCCAGCAGCGTATCTAGCGGGGCATCCTACGAGCAGTACTTC	CASSVSSGASYEQYF
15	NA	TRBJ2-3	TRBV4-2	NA	TGTGCCAGCAGCCAAGATTTGGGTCCGGGGGATACGCAGTATTTT	CASSQDLGPGDTQYF
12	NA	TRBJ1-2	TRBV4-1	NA	TGCGCCAGCAGCCAAGAAGCCTATGGCTACACCTTC	CASSQEAYGYTF
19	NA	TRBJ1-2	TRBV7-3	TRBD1	TGTGCCAGCAGCTTACACCCCACGGGACAGGGGACTTCTAACTATGGCTACACCTTC	CASSLHPTGQGTSNYGYTF
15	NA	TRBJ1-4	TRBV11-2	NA	TGTGCCAGCAACTTCGACGGTGCAACTAATGAAAAACTGTTTTTT	CASNFDGATNEKLFF
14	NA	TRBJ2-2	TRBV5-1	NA	TGCGCCAGCAGCTTGCGGACTTTCACCGGGGAGCTGTTTTTT	CASSLRTFTGELFF
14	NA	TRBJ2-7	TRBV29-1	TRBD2	TGCAGCGTTGAAGAAGGGACTAGTACCTACGAGCAGTACTTC	CSVEEGTSTYEQYF
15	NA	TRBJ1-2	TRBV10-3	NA	TGTGCCATCAGTGAGTCAGCAGGGCATGTATATGGCTACACCTTC	CAISESAGHVYGYTF
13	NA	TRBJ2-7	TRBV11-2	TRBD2	TGTGCCAGCAGCTTCACGGGAGGTGCCGAGCAGTACTTC	CASSFTGGAEQYF
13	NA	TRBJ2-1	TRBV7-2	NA	TGTGCCAGCAGCTTAAGCGGTAGCGATGAGCAGTTCTTC	CASSLSGSDEQFF
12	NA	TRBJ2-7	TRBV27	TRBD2	TGTGCCAGCAGTGTCGGGACTAGCGAGCAGTACTTC	CASSVGTSEQYF
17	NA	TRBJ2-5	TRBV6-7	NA	TGTGCCAGCAGTTACTTTGAGAAGGGAGAGGTACAAGAGACCCAGTACTTC	CASSYFEKGEVQETQYF
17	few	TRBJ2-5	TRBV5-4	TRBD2	TGTGCCAGCAGCCTGGGGACTAGCGGGGGACGAGGGGAGACCCAGTACTTC	CASSLGTSGGRGETQYF
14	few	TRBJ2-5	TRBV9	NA	TGTGCCAGCAGCCCCGGGACGGGCATAGAGACCCAGTACTTC	CASSPGTGIETQYF
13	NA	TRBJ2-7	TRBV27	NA	TGTGCCAGCAGTTTAAGACAGAGTTACGAGCAGTACTTC	CASSLRQSYEQYF